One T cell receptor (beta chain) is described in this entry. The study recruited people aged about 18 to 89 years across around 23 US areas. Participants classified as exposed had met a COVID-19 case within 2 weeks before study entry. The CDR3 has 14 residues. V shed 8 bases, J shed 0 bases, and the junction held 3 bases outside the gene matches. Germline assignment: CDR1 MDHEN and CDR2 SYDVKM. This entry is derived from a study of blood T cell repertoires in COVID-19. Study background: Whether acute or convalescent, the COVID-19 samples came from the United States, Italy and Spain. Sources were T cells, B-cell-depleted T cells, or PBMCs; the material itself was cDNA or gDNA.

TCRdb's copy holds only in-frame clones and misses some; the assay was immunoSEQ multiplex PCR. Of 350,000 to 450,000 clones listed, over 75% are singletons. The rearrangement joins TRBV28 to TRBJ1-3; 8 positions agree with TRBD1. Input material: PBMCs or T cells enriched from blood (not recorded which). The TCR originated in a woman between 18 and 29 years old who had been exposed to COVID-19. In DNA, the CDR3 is TGTGCCAGCCACGACAGGGGCTCTGGAAACACCATATATTTT. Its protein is CASHDRGSGNTIYF.